The rows below give T cell receptor beta chains drawn from one sample of a study of OX40 agonist ivuxolimab in advanced cancers. Method: immunoSEQ multiplex PCR; TCRdb's copy keeps in-frame clones and lacks some. In the table there are roughly 53,000 clones, more than 70% of which are singletons. This specimen consisted of CD4+ or CD8+ T cells sorted from blood, obtained in a trial of the OX40 agonist ivuxolimab. All receptors derive from an adult with an advanced solid tumor such as melanoma, head and neck, liver or kidney cancer. The CDR3 runs from the conserved cysteine through the conserved F or W. D genes are given only for firm matches. Clone size appears in some rows only: once, few, many, or a class for an expanded clone.

CDR3 protein	CDR3 DNA	J gene	CDR3 length	clone size	V gene	D gene
CASSTATNTGELFF	TGTGCCAGCTCAACGGCGACGAACACCGGGGAGCTGTTTTTT	TRBJ2-2	14	.	TRBV18	.
CAWRGLVNTEAFF	TGTGCCTGGAGGGGGTTAGTGAACACTGAAGCTTTCTTT	TRBJ1-1	13	few	TRBV30	.
CATSRDITPAGELFF	TGTGCCACCAGCAGAGATATAACCCCCGCCGGGGAGCTGTTTTTT	TRBJ2-2	15	.	TRBV15	.
CASSFGQGATETQYF	TGCGCCAGCAGCTTCGGACAGGGGGCTACAGAGACCCAGTACTTC	TRBJ2-5	15	.	TRBV5-1	TRBD1
CASTLSRRANTGELFF	TGTGCCAGCACCCTGAGTAGGAGGGCGAACACCGGGGAGCTGTTTTTT	TRBJ2-2	16	.	TRBV5-6	.
CSVGSPGGYGYTF	TGCAGCGTTGGTTCACCAGGGGGTTATGGCTACACCTTC	TRBJ1-2	13	.	TRBV29-1	TRBD1
CASSPGGGTEAFF	TGTGCCAGCAGCCCAGGAGGGGGTACTGAAGCTTTCTTT	TRBJ1-1	13	.	TRBV7-9	.
CASSWTGATYEQYF	TGTGCCAGCAGCTGGACAGGGGCCACCTACGAGCAGTACTTC	TRBJ2-7	14	few	TRBV5-6	TRBD1
CASSPTGGTLSSYNEQFF	TGTGCCAGCAGCCCTACGGGGGGGACTTTGAGCTCCTACAATGAGCAGTTCTTC	TRBJ2-1	18	.	TRBV7-3	TRBD2
CASSGTGGSYEQYF	TGTGCCAGCAGCGGGACAGGGGGCTCCTACGAGCAGTACTTC	TRBJ2-7	14	.	TRBV28	TRBD1
CASSFSVQAYEQYF	TGTGCCAGCAGCTTCAGCGTCCAAGCCTACGAGCAGTACTTC	TRBJ2-7	14	.	TRBV7-2	.
CASSSRTSGGNNEQFF	TGCGCCAGCAGCTCGCGGACTAGCGGGGGGAACAATGAGCAGTTCTTC	TRBJ2-1	16	.	TRBV5-1	TRBD2
CASSVDREYNQPQHF	TGTGCCAGTAGTGTGGACAGGGAATACAATCAGCCCCAGCATTTT	TRBJ1-5	15	few	TRBV19	TRBD1
CASSQSLASYEQYF	TGTGCCAGCAGCCAATCTCTCGCGTCCTACGAGCAGTACTTC	TRBJ2-7	14	few	TRBV16	.
CASSSRLIDEQFF	TGTGCCAGCAGCTCCCGGCTAATCGATGAGCAGTTCTTC	TRBJ2-1	13	.	TRBV7-9	.
CASSSPRDRETNTEAFF	TGTGCCAGCAGCTCCCCCCGGGACAGAGAAACGAACACTGAAGCTTTCTTT	TRBJ1-1	17	.	TRBV7-9	TRBD1
CASSLRGAGGELFF	TGCGCCAGCAGCTTGAGAGGGGCCGGCGGGGAGCTGTTTTTT	TRBJ2-2	14	.	TRBV5-1	.
CASSFFGSTGELFF	TGTGCCAGCAGTTTTTTTGGGAGCACCGGGGAGCTGTTTTTT	TRBJ2-2	14	.	TRBV28	.